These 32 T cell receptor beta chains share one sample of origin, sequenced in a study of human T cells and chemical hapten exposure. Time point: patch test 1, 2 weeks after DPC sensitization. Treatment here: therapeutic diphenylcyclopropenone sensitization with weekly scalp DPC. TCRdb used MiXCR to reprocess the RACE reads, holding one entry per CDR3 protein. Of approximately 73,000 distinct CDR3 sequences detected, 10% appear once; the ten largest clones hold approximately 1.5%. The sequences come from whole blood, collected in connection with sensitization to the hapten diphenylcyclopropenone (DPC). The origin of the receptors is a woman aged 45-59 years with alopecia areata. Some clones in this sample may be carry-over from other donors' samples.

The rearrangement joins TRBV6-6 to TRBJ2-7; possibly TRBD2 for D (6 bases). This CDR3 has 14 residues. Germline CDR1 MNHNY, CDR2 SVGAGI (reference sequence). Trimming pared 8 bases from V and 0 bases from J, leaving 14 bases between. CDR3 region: CASHLGGSSYEQYF. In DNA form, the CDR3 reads TGTGCCAGCCACCTCGGGGGAAGCTCCTACGAGCAGTACTTC.

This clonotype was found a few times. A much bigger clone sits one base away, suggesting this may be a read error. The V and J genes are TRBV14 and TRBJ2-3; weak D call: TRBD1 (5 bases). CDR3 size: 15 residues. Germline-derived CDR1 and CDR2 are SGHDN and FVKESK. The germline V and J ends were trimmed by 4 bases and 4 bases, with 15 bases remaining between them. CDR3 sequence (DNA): TGTGCCAGCAGCCCCTACGGCCTAGGGGCAGATACGCAGTATTTT. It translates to CASSPYGLGADTQYF.

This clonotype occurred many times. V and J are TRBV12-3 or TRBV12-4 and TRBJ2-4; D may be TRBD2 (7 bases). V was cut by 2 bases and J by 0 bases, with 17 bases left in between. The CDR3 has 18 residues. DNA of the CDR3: TGTGCCAGCAGTTTAATAGGGGGAGGGATAGAAGCCAAAAACATTCAGTACTTC. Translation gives CASSLIGGGIEAKNIQYF.

CDR3: CASSPRTGALSGANVLTF. The CDR3, as DNA: TGTGCCAGCTCACCACGGACAGGGGCGCTTTCTGGGGCCAACGTCCTGACTTTC. V usage is TRBV18 and J usage is TRBJ2-6, with TRBD1 matching 9 bases. The V gene end was trimmed by 1 base and the J gene end by 1 base; junction bases not matched to a gene: 5. Germline V gives CDR1 KGHSH, CDR2 LQKENI. There are 18 residues in the CDR3.

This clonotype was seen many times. CDR3 amino acids: CASTDREETQYF. In DNA form, the CDR3 reads TGTGCCAGCACCGACAGGGAAGAGACCCAGTACTTC. V usage is TRBV6-2 or TRBV6-3 and J usage is TRBJ2-5; 7 bases agree with TRBD1. Germline loops: CDR1 MNHEY, CDR2 SVGEGT. V was clipped by 7 bases and J by 3 bases; unmatched bases: 2. There are 12 residues in the CDR3.

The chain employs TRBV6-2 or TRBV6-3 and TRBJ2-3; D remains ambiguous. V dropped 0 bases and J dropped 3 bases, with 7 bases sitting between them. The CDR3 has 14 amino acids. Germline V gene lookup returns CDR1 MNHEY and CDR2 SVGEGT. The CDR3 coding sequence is TGTGCCAGCAGTTACTCGCTCCCGACAGATACGCAGTATTTT. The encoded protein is CASSYSLPTDTQYF.

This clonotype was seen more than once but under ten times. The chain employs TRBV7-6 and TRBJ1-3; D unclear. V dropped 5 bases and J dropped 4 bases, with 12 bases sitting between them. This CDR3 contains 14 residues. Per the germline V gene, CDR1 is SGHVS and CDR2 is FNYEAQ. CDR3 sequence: CASSLAPTGNTIYF. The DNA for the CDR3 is TGTGCCAGCAGCCTGGCCCCGACAGGAAACACCATATATTTT.

The CDR3 bases are TGTGCCAGCAGCTTAGATGGACGGTCCCAAGAGACCCAGTACTTC. Its protein product is CASSLDGRSQETQYF. The rearrangement links TRBV11-3 to TRBJ2-5; D gene uncertain. Germline V gene data show CDR1 as SGHNT and CDR2 as YENEEA. The V end lost 0 bases, the J end lost 1 base, and 9 bases lay between the germline ends. This CDR3 has 15 amino acids.

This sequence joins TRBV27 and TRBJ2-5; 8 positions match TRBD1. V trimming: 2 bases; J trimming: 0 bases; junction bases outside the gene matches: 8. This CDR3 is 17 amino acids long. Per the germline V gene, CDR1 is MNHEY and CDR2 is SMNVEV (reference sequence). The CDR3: CASSLRKTGAYQETQYF. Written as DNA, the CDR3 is TGTGCCAGCAGTTTAAGGAAGACAGGGGCGTACCAAGAGACCCAGTACTTC.

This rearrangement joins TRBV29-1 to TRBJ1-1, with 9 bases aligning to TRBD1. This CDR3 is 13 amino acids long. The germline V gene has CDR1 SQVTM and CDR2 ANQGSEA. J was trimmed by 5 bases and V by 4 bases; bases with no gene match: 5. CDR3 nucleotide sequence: TGCAGCGTTGGTCGGGGACAGGGTACTGAAGCTTTCTTT. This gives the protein CSVGRGQGTEAFF.

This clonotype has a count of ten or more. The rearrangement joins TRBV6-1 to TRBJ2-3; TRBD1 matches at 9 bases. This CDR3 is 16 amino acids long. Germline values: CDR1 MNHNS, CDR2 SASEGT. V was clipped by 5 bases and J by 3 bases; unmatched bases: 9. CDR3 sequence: CASSSSGTGRTDTQYF. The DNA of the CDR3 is TGTGCCAGCAGTTCTTCCGGGACAGGGAGGACAGATACGCAGTATTTT.

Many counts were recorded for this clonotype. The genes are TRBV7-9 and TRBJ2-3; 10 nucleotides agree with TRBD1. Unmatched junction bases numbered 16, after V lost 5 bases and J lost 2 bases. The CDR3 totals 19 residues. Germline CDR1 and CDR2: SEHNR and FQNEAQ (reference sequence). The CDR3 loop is CASSPGALGQGSATDTQYF. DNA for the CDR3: TGTGCCAGCAGCCCTGGTGCCCTGGGACAGGGGAGTGCCACAGATACGCAGTATTTT.

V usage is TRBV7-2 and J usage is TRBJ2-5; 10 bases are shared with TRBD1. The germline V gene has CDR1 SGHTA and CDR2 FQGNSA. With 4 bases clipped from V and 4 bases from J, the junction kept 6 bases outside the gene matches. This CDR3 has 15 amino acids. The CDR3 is CASSSRGQGGETQYF. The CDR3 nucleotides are TGTGCCAGCAGCTCCCGTGGACAGGGGGGAGAGACCCAGTACTTC.

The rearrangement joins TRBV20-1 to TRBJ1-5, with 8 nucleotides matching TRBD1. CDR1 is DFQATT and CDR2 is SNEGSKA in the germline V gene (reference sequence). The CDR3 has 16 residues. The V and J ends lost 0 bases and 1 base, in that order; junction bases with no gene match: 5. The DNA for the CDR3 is TGCAGTGCTAGAGACATTCAGGGGGCGAGCAATCAGCCCCAGCATTTT. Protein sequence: CSARDIQGASNQPQHF.

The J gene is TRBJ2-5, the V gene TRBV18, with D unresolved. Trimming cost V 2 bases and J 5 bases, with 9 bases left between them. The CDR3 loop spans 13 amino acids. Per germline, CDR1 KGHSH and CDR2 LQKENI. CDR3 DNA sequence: TGTGCCAGCTCACCATCGGCGTTGGAGACCCAGTACTTC. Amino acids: CASSPSALETQYF.

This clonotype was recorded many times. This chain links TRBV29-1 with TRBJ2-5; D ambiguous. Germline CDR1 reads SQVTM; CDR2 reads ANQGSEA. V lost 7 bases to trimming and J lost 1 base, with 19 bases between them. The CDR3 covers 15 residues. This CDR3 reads CSAIPPAKGQETQYF. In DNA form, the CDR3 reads TGCAGCGCGATACCCCCAGCGAAGGGCCAAGAGACCCAGTACTTC. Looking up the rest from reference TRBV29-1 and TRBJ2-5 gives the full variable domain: SAVISQKPSRDICQRGTSLTIQCQVDSQVTMMFWYRQQPGQSLTLIATANQGSEATYESGFVIDKFPISRPNLTFSTLTVSNMSPEDSSIYLCSAIPPAKGQETQYFGPGTRLLVL.

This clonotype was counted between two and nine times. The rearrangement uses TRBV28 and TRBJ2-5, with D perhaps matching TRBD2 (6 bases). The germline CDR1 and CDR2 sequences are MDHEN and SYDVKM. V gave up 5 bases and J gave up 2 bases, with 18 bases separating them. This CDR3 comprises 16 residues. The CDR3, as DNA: TGTGCCAGCAGTCACCGACTAGGTTTGGGGCAAGAGACCCAGTACTTC. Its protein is CASSHRLGLGQETQYF.

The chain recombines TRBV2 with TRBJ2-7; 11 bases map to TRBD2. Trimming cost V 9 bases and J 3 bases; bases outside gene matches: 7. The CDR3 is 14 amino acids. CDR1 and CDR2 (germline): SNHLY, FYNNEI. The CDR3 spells CASATGTSGYEQYF. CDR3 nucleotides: TGTGCCAGTGCTACCGGGACTAGCGGCTACGAGCAGTACTTC.

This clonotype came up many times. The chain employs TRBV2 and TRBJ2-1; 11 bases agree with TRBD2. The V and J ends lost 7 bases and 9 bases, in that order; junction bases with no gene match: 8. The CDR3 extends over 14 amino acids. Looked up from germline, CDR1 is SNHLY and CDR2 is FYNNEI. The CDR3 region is CASTTSGRTGEQFF. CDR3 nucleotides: TGTGCCAGCACCACTAGCGGGAGAACCGGTGAGCAGTTCTTC.

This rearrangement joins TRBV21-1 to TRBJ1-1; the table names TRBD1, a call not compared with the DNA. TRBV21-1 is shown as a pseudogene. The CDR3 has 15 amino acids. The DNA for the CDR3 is TGTGCCAGCACCTTGAGGGGACAGATGAACACTGAAGCTTTCTTT. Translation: CASTLRGQMNTEAFF.

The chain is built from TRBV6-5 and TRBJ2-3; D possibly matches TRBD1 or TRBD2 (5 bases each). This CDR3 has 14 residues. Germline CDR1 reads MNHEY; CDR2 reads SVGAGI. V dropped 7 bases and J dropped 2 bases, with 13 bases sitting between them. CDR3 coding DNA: TGTGCCAGCACAGACGGGACCCACACAGATACGCAGTATTTT. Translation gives CASTDGTHTDTQYF.

In DNA, the CDR3 is TGCGCCAGCAGTGTTCGGGCATGGGGATCGCAGTATTTT. Translated: CASSVRAWGSQYF. The chain couples TRBV10-1 to TRBJ2-3; D is ambiguous. This CDR3 has 13 residues. Trimming shortened V by 4 bases and J by 10 bases, and 15 bases separated the two germline ends. Germline V lookup: CDR1 WNHNN, CDR2 SYGVQD (reference sequence).

CDR3 sequence (DNA): TGTGCCAGCAGTGGGTTGCTGGGGAGTAATTCACCCCTCCACTTT. Translation: CASSGLLGSNSPLHF. The V call is TRBV6-1, the J call TRBJ1-6; no clear D. The CDR3 has 15 amino acids. Germline lookup yields CDR1 MNHNS and CDR2 SASEGT. The ends were cut back, 4 bases at V and 6 bases at J, with 13 bases in the middle.

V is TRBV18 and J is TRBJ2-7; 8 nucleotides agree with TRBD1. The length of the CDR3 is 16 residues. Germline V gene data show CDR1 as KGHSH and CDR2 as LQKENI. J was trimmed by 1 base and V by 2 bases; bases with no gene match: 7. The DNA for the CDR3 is TGTGCCAGCTCACCAAGCCCAGGGGGCTTGTCCTACGAGCAGTACTTC. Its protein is CASSPSPGGLSYEQYF. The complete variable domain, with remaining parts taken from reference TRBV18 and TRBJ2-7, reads NAGVMQNPRHLVRRRGQEARLRCSPMKGHSHVYWYRQLPEEGLKFMVYLQKENIIDESGMPKERFSAEFPKEGPSILRIQQVVRGDSAAYFCASSPSPGGLSYEQYFGPGTRLTVT.

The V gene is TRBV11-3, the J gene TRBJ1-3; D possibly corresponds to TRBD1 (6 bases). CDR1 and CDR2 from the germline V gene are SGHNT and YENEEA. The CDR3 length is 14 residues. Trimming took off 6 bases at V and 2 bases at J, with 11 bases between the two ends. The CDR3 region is CASSFTGPGNTIYF. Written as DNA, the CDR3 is TGTGCCAGCAGTTTCACAGGGCCTGGAAACACCATATATTTT.

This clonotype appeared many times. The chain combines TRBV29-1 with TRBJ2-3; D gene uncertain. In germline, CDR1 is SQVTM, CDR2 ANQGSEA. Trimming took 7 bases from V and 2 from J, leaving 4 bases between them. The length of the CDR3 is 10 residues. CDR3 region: CSGATDTQYF. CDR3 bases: TGCAGCGGGGCCACAGATACGCAGTATTTT.

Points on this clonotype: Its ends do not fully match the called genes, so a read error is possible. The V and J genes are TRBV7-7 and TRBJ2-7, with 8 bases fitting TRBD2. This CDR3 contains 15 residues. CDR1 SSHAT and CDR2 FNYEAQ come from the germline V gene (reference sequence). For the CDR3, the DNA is TGTGCTAGCAGCTTAGCCCCGGGAGGGCCCAGCGAGCAGTACTTC. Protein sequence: CASSLAPGGPSEQYF.

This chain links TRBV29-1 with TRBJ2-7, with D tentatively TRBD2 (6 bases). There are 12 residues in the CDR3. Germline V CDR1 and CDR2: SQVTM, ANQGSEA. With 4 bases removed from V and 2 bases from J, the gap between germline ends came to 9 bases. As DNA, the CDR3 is TGCAGCGTTGCCTGGGAGGCCTACGAGCAGTACTTC. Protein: CSVAWEAYEQYF.

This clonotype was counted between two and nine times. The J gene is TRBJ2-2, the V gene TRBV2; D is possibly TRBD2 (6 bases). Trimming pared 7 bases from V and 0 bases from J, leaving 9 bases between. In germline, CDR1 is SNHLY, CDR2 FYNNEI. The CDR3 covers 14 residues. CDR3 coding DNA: TGTGCCAGCAAGTGGACTACGAACACCGGGGAGCTGTTTTTT. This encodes CASKWTTNTGELFF.

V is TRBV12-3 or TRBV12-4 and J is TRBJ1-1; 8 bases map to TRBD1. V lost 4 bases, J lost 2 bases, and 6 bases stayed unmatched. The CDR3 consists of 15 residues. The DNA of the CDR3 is TGTGCCAGCAGTTCCTCGACAGGGGTAAACACTGAAGCTTTCTTT. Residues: CASSSSTGVNTEAFF.

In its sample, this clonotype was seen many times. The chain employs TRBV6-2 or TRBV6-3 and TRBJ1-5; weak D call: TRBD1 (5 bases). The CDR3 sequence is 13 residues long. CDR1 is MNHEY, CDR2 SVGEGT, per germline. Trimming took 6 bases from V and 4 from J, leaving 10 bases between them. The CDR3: CASREAGNQPQHF. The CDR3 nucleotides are TGTGCCAGCAGGGAAGCAGGGAATCAGCCCCAGCATTTT.

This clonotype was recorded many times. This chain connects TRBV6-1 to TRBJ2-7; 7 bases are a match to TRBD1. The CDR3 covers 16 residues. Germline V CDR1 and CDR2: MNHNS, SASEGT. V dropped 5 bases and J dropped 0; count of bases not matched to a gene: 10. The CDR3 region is CASSPLSTGRSYEQYF. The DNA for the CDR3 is TGTGCCAGCAGTCCCCTCTCGACAGGGCGCTCCTACGAGCAGTACTTC.